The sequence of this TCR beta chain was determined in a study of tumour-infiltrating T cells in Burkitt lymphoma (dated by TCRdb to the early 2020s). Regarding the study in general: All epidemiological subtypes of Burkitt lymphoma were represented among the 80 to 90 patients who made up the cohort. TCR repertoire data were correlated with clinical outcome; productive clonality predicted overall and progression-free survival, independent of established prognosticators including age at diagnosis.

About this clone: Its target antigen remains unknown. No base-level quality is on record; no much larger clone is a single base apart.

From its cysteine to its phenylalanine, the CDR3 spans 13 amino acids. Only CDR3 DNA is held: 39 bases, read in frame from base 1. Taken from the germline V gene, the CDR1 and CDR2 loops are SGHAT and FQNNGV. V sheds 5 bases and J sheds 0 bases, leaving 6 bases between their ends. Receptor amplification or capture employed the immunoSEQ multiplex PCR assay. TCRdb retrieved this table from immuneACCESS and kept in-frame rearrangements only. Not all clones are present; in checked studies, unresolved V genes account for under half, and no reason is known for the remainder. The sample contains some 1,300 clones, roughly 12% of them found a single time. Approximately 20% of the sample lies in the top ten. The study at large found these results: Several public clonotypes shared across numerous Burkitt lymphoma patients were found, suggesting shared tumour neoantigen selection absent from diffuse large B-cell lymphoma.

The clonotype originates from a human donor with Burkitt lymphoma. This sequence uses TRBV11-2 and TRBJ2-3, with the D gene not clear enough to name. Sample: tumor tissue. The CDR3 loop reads CASSQYSTDTQYF. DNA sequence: TGTGCCAGCAGCCAGTACAGCACAGATACGCAGTATTTT.